Presented here are 27 T cell receptor beta chains from one specimen sequenced in a study of blood T cells in healthy people across ages. Combining a sample-barcoded 5' primer with a J-beta primer mix, a second PCR ran for roughly 6 to 11 cycles. Each CDR3 protein is one row after TCRdb ran MiXCR on the 5' RACE reads. The sample has about 600,000 distinct CDR3 sequences; less than 60% are singletons. Sequencing used blood. These receptors were collected from a man older than 75 in good health.

Points on this clonotype: A clone one base away is much larger, so this may be a read error. The chain recombines TRBV7-2 with TRBJ2-5, with D perhaps matching TRBD1 or TRBD2 (6 bases each). Germline V lookup: CDR1 SGHTA, CDR2 FQGNSA. V gave up 2 bases and J gave up 5 bases, with 18 bases separating them. This CDR3 is built from 16 residues. The CDR3 coding sequence is TGTGCCAGCAGCTTATTGACAGGAGACGGAGGGGAGACCCAGTACTTC. Translating gives CASSLLTGDGGETQYF.

The chain recombines TRBV28 with TRBJ2-3; the match to TRBD1 covers 11 bases. CDR1 MDHEN and CDR2 SYDVKM come from the germline V gene. V was clipped by 8 bases and J by 1 base; unmatched bases: 2. The CDR3 sequence is 14 residues long. The CDR3 loop is CASGGQGGTDTQYF. CDR3 bases: TGTGCCAGCGGGGGACAGGGGGGCACAGATACGCAGTATTTT.

V and J are TRBV25-1 and TRBJ2-3; D is uncertain. This CDR3 comprises 14 residues. The V and J ends lost 3 bases and 0 bases respectively, with 7 bases between them. The germline V gene encodes CDR1 MGHDK and CDR2 SYGVNS. This CDR3 is CASSDLLSTDTQYF. The CDR3 nucleotides read TGTGCCAGCAGTGATCTTCTAAGCACAGATACGCAGTATTTT.

This clonotype was picked up many times. The J gene is TRBJ2-1, the V gene TRBV6-5; perhaps TRBD2 as D (7 bases). Trimming left V 8 bases short and J 2 bases short, with 16 bases between. Germline V gene data show CDR1 as MNHEY and CDR2 as SVGAGI. This CDR3 contains 15 residues. The CDR3 DNA follows: TGTGCCAGCGGCTCAACGGGGGGCCCCTACAATGAGCAGTTCTTC. Translating gives CASGSTGGPYNEQFF.

This clonotype was seen more than once but under ten times. The V and J genes are TRBV6-2 or TRBV6-3 and TRBJ2-1, with TRBD1 identical over 10 bases. Germline V lookup: CDR1 MNHEY, CDR2 SVGEGT. This CDR3 has 14 residues. Trimming took 5 bases from V and 6 from J; bases not matched to a gene: 4. The CDR3 bases are TGTGCCAGCAGTACGGGACAGGGGCCCAATGAGCAGTTCTTC. It is translated as CASSTGQGPNEQFF.

This clonotype has just a few counts. J is TRBJ2-1 and V is TRBV11-2; D is perhaps TRBD1 (6 bases). The CDR3 sequence is 14 residues long. The germline V and J ends were trimmed by 5 bases and 6 bases, with 14 bases remaining between them. CDR1 and CDR2 (germline): SGHAT, FQNNGV. CDR3 in DNA: TGTGCCAGCAGCAGCCGGGACACAGTCAATGAGCAGTTCTTC. Translation: CASSSRDTVNEQFF. Variable domain in full (rest from reference TRBV11-2 and TRBJ2-1): EAGVAQSPRYKIIEKRQSVAFWCNPISGHATLYWYQQILGQGPKLLIQFQNNGVVDDSQLPKDRFSAERLKGVDSTLKIQPAKLEDSAVYLCASSSRDTVNEQFFGPGTRLTVL.

A remark on this clonotype: A much larger clone differs from this one at a single base, so this may be a read error. The chain couples TRBV6-5 to TRBJ2-7; a weak D match, TRBD2 (6 bases). CDR1 and CDR2 (germline): MNHEY, SVGAGI. Between the trimmed V and J ends, which lost 6 bases and 5 bases, there was a span of 17 bases. CDR3 size: 14 residues. DNA of the CDR3: TGTGCCAGCAGGACCCCGGCTAGCGTGAACGAGCAGTACTTC. As protein: CASRTPASVNEQYF.

This clonotype was seen only a few times. This chain joins TRBV12-3 or TRBV12-4 and TRBJ2-5; D remains unclear. Trimming stripped 5 bases from V and 0 bases from J, with 10 bases between. The CDR3 runs 14 residues. Here the CDR3 reads CASSRAGYQETQYF. CDR3 nucleotides: TGTGCCAGCAGTCGGGCCGGGTACCAAGAGACCCAGTACTTC.

The CDR3 DNA follows: TGTGCCAGCAGATCCGGGAGATCTAATGAAAAACTGTTTTTT. As protein: CASRSGRSNEKLFF. This chain joins TRBV6-6 and TRBJ1-4; no reliable D call. CDR1 is MNHNY and CDR2 is SVGAGI in the germline V gene (reference sequence). V gave up 6 bases and J gave up 3 bases, with 11 bases separating them. The CDR3 spans 14 residues.

The gene calls are TRBV28 and TRBJ2-1; D perhaps matches TRBD1 (6 bases). Trimming removed 5 bases from V and 4 bases from J, with 18 bases in between. The CDR3 sequence is 16 residues long. In germline, CDR1 is MDHEN, CDR2 SYDVKM. This chain's CDR3 is CASSPRGFGRYNEQFF. The CDR3 DNA reads as TGTGCCAGCAGTCCCAGGGGTTTTGGTCGTTACAATGAGCAGTTCTTC.

The table lists this clonotype with a few counts. A read error may explain this, as a much larger clone is one base away. The CDR3 DNA follows: TGCGCCAGCACAATGCAGGGCTACAATGAGCAGTACTTC. Protein product: CASTMQGYNEQYF. This chain uses TRBV5-1 with TRBJ2-1, with D possibly matching TRBD1 (5 bases). The J call is uncertain, as TRBJ2-7 better fits the DNA end. This CDR3 region has 13 residues. Germline V gene sequence: CDR1 SGHRS, CDR2 YFSETQ.

The genes are TRBV7-2 and TRBJ2-5; 11 bases fit TRBD1. The CDR3 has 15 residues. Germline CDR1 and CDR2: SGHTA and FQGNSA. The ends lost 2 bases at V and 11 bases at J; junction bases unmatched: 10. CDR3 loop: CASSLRTGGYNEQYF. CDR3 nucleotide sequence: TGTGCCAGCAGCTTAAGGACAGGGGGCTACAATGAGCAGTACTTC. Full variable domain (remainder filled in from reference TRBV7-2 and TRBJ2-5): GAGVSQSPSNKVTEKGKDVELRCDPISGHTALYWYRQSLGQGLEFLIYFQGNSAPDKSGLPSDRFSAERTGGSVSTLTIQRTQQEDSAVYLCASSLRTGGYNEQYFGPGTRLLVL.

The sample holds one count of this clonotype. CDR3 sequence reads: CASRQLAGGGQETQYF. The CDR3 DNA reads TGCGCCAGCAGGCAACTAGCGGGAGGAGGCCAAGAGACCCAGTACTTC. This sequence joins TRBV5-1 and TRBJ2-5, with TRBD2 identical over 12 bases. J lost 1 base, V lost 5 bases, and 6 bases had no gene match. This CDR3 has 16 residues. The germline gives CDR1 SGHRS, CDR2 YFSETQ.

Points on this clonotype: A much larger clonotype is one base distant, so this may be a read error. V usage is TRBV7-2 and J usage is TRBJ2-1, with 7 bases matching TRBD2. CDR3 length: 13 residues. V was clipped by 2 bases and J by 12 bases; unmatched bases: 7. CDR1 and CDR2 (germline): SGHTA, FQGNSA. The CDR3 coding sequence is TGTGCCAGCAGCTTACGGGGAGGGGATGGGCAGTTCTTC. It codes for CASSLRGGDGQFF.

In this sample, this clonotype turned up once. CDR3 protein: CASRGAGSYNEQFF. The CDR3 DNA reads TGTGCCAGCAGGGGGGCGGGATCCTACAATGAGCAGTTCTTC. J is TRBJ2-1 and V is TRBV2; D may match TRBD1 or TRBD2 (6 bases each). CDR1 SNHLY and CDR2 FYNNEI come from the germline V gene. The CDR3 totals 14 residues. V was cut by 6 bases and J by 1 base, with 10 bases left in between. Filled out from reference TRBV2 and TRBJ2-1, the complete variable domain reads EPEVTQTPSHQVTQMGQEVILRCVPISNHLYFYWYRQILGQKVEFLVSFYNNEISEKSEIFDDQFSVERPDGSNFTLKIRSTKLEDSAMYFCASRGAGSYNEQFFGPGTRLTVL.

The V call is TRBV6-1, the J call TRBJ2-1; D is perhaps TRBD2 (6 bases). V was trimmed by 6 bases and J by 6 bases, leaving 15 bases between them. The CDR3 length is 14 residues. Germline V lookup: CDR1 MNHNS, CDR2 SASEGT. The CDR3 region has the DNA TGTGCCAGCAGGGACCAGACTAGTTTCAATGAGCAGTTCTTC. Its translation: CASRDQTSFNEQFF.

The chain is built from TRBV29-1 and TRBJ2-3; a possible D gene is TRBD2 (6 bases). Germline V lookup: CDR1 SQVTM, CDR2 ANQGSEA. V lost 4 bases and J 5 bases, leaving 19 bases between the germline ends. CDR3 length: 15 residues. CDR3 in DNA: TGCAGCGTTGGTCTCGGGGGTCGACGGGGAGATACGCAGTATTTT. It is translated as CSVGLGGRRGDTQYF.

This clonotype was observed a handful of times. The V call is TRBV14, the J call TRBJ2-5, with a weak D call TRBD1 (6 bases). The germline V gene encodes CDR1 SGHDN and CDR2 FVKESK. V was pared by 0 bases and J by 0 bases, with 14 bases between. The CDR3 has 17 amino acids. The DNA for the CDR3 is TGTGCCAGCAGCCAAGATTGGGACACCCGGTACCAAGAGACCCAGTACTTC. This sequence encodes CASSQDWDTRYQETQYF.

This clonotype showed up just a few times. V usage is TRBV2 and J usage is TRBJ2-3; D is tentatively TRBD1 or TRBD2 (6 bases each). Germline V gene data show CDR1 as SNHLY and CDR2 as FYNNEI. V lost 6 bases, J lost 6 bases, and 19 bases lay in between. This CDR3 is 15 amino acids long. The CDR3 is CASRETLGGLDTQYF. CDR3 nucleotide sequence: TGTGCCAGCAGGGAGACCTTAGGGGGGTTGGATACGCAGTATTTT.

The chain recombines TRBV12-3 or TRBV12-4 with TRBJ2-6; D ambiguous. CDR3 size: 13 residues. Trimming shortened V by 5 bases and J by 3 bases, and 5 bases separated the two germline ends. CDR3 nucleotides: TGTGCCAGCAGTCCGTATGGGGCCAACGTCCTGACTTTC. Protein sequence: CASSPYGANVLTF.

This chain links TRBV7-2 with TRBJ1-2; 12 bases fit TRBD1. Germline CDR1 SGHTA, CDR2 FQGNSA. Trimming at V came to 1 base and at J to 8 bases, leaving 5 bases not matched to a gene. The CDR3 runs to 15 residues. CDR3 amino acids: CASSLVGQGARGYTF. CDR3 in DNA: TGTGCCAGCAGCTTAGTGGGACAGGGGGCGCGGGGCTACACCTTC.

The V and J genes are TRBV2 and TRBJ1-1; TRBD1 is a possible D gene (5 bases). Germline-derived CDR1 and CDR2 are SNHLY and FYNNEI. The CDR3 length is 13 residues. The germline V and J ends were trimmed by 8 bases and 2 bases, with 12 bases remaining between them. The CDR3 here is CASGRQINTEAFF. The CDR3 DNA sequence: TGTGCCAGCGGGAGACAGATAAACACTGAAGCTTTCTTT.

V and J are TRBV4-3 and TRBJ2-3, with 11 positions matching TRBD2. The V gene end was trimmed by 4 bases and the J gene end by 4 bases; junction bases not matched to a gene: 7. This CDR3 is built from 16 residues. Germline V CDR1 and CDR2: LGHNA, YSLEER. The CDR3 DNA sequence: TGCGCCAGCAGCCCGACTGAGGGACTAGCGGCAGATACGCAGTATTTT. Translating gives CASSPTEGLAADTQYF.

The rearrangement uses TRBV7-8 and TRBJ2-7; D remains ambiguous. Trimming removed 5 bases at V and 0 bases at J, with 11 bases between. The CDR3 contains 14 residues. In germline, CDR1 is SGHVS, CDR2 FQNEAQ. CDR3: CASSAALASYEQYF. CDR3 DNA sequence: TGTGCCAGCAGCGCCGCGTTGGCCTCCTACGAGCAGTACTTC.

This clonotype appeared many times. This chain's CDR3 is CATTEVGSDTQYF. The CDR3 coding sequence is TGTGCCACCACGGAGGTGGGCTCAGATACGCAGTATTTT. The chain uses TRBV10-3 and TRBJ2-3; weak D call: TRBD2 (5 bases). The V and J ends lost 10 bases and 4 bases respectively, with 15 bases between them. Germline CDR1 and CDR2: ENHRY and SYGVKD. The CDR3 contains 13 residues.

V and J are TRBV7-2 and TRBJ2-3; 10 nucleotides line up with TRBD2. Germline CDR1 is SGHTA and CDR2 is FQGNSA. J was trimmed by 2 bases and V by 3 bases; bases with no gene match: 5. The CDR3 is 16 amino acids. The chain's CDR3 is CASSFKAGGATDTQYF. In DNA form, the CDR3 reads TGTGCCAGCAGCTTTAAAGCGGGAGGGGCCACAGATACGCAGTATTTT.

Points on this clonotype: A clone one base away is much larger, so this may be a read error. V and J are TRBV28 and TRBJ2-2, with no clear D. Germline V gene sequence: CDR1 MDHEN, CDR2 SYDVKM. V was cut by 5 bases and J by 3 bases, with 4 bases left in between. The CDR3 runs 12 residues. This chain's CDR3 is CASSEYTGELFF. The CDR3 DNA reads TGTGCCAGCAGTGAATACACCGGGGAGCTGTTTTTT. The full variable domain, completed using reference TRBV28 and TRBJ2-2, is DVKVTQSSRYLVKRTGEKVFLECVQDMDHENMFWYRQDPGLGLRLIYFSYDVKMKEKGDIPEGYSVSREKKERFSLILESASTNQTSMYLCASSEYTGELFFGEGSRLTVL.